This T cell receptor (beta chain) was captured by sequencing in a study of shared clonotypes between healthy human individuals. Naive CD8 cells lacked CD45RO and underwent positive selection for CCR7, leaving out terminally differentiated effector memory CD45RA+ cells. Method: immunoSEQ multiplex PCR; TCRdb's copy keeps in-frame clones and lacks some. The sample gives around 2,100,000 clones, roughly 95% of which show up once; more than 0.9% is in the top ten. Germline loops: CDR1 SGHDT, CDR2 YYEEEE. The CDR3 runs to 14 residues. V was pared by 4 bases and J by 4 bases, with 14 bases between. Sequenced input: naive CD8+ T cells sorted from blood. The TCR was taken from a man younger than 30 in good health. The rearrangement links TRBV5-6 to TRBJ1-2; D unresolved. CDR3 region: CASSVDGVLYGYTF. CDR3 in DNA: TGTGCCAGCAGCGTAGATGGGGTTCTCTATGGCTACACCTTC.